Included here is one TCR beta chain sequence, with context. This clonotype was seen at least ten times. Its antigen is still unknown. Qualities for individual bases were not recorded, and no much larger clone is one base off. The record originates from a study of CD8+CD57+ T cells in acquired aplastic anemia (dated by TCRdb to the late 2010s). Broadly, across the study: Extracted DNA from sorted CD4+ and CD8+ cells averaged approximately 3.4 ug, ranging from roughly 0.19 to 27.4 ug. A CD8+CD57+ expansion meant a frequency higher than the mean frequency seen in healthy subjects. Beyond this particular receptor, the publication reports: Although 25 to 30 CD8+ CDR3 sequences were shared by patients and controls, these sequences appeared highly expressed in patients and within the immunodominant clones of patients. Patients and healthy controls showed no significant difference in CD8+ Simpson's diversity (P=0.060).

Expansion of CD8+CD57+ cells had been shown by flow cytometry in the patients chosen for sequencing. Every patient had a diagnosis of severe acquired aplastic anemia based on International Study of Aplastic Anemia and Agranulocytosis and Camitta criteria. At the time blood was sampled, none of the patients had received any therapy. The study deep-sequenced TCR repertoires of sorted CD4+ and CD8+ blood T cells from severe aplastic anemia patients and healthy subjects. Patients were enrolled in the USA under clinicaltrials.gov protocols 00001620, 01623167, 00001397, 00071045, 00081523 and 00961064. Ficoll-Paque density gradient centrifugation was used to isolate peripheral blood mononuclear cells. Before DNA extraction, CD4+ and CD8+ T cells were sorted with FACS or magnetic beads. Trimming removed 5 bases from V and 4 bases from J; the gene matches leave 13 bases unexplained. Reading from cysteine to phenylalanine, the CDR3 counts 17 amino acids. Only the CDR3 DNA is retained, 51 bases long and in frame from the first base. CDR1 and CDR2 are drawn from the germline V gene (reference sequence): LNHDA, SQIVND.

Genomic DNA was used as template for profiling of TCR beta VDJ combinations and CDR3 sequences. TCR repertoire sequencing was run on an Illumina HiSeq 2000. The study's own analysis went as follows. Repertoire assessment relied on Simpson's diversity index, CDR3 size and DJ length profiles, and TRBV/TRBJ rearrangement plots. The most abundant DNA sequence in the deep sequencing data was taken as the immunodominant clone. CDR3 amino acid sequences were screened for sharing across subjects and compared with published repertoires and the VDJdb database. In TCRdb, the public reads were trimmed at Q25 with fastp and aligned with MiXCR, with productive beta chains retained. CDR3 protein duplicates are merged, each entry listing the most common genes and DNA. The V and J calls and clone size come from TCRdb's table, not from the authors' own analysis. Across this sample there are around 160,000 distinct CDR3 sequences, with 40% to 55% seen only once. The top ten clonotypes cover approximately 3% of the sample.

The origin of this receptor is a human donor with aplastic anemia. Sequenced input: sorted CD4+, CD8+, or CD8+CD57+ T cells (not recorded which) from PBMCs. The chain is made from TRBV19 and TRBJ2-3; 9 middle bases align to TRBD2. In nucleotide form, the sequence is TGTGCCAGTAGTCCCCGCGGCGGGAGCGGGGGGTCAGATACGCAGTATTTT. Its coded protein is CASSPRGGSGGSDTQYF.